The source of this T cell receptor beta chain is a study of T cell responses to AZD1222 COVID-19 vaccine. Study results and caveats: Dominant CD4 TCR responses targeted spike regions 160-218 and 743-854. Donors were chiefly white British, with a greater number of females, and clonal diversity was perhaps underestimated. Targeting of unmutated variant regions was reportedly seen in nearly half of spike-specific TCRs.

Germline V gene data show CDR1 as SEHNR and CDR2 as FQNEAQ (reference sequence). V lost 3 bases to trimming and J lost 7 bases; unmatched junction nucleotides: 9. CDR3 length: 15 residues. Libraries were prepared by immunoSEQ multiplex PCR; TCRdb keeps only in-frame clonotypes and omits some of them. The sample shows some 110,000 clones, roughly 92% of them seen only once. This clone has just one count. What it binds is not known. This chain connects TRBV7-9 to TRBJ2-7, with TRBD2 matching over 10 bases. The sequencing used peripheral blood, collected on day 0 of AZD1222 vaccination. This TCR was sampled from an adult in good health. This CDR3 reads CASSFWTSGPREQYF. DNA for the CDR3: TGTGCCAGCAGCTTCTGGACTAGCGGACCTCGAGAGCAGTACTTC.